This passage covers 6 T cell receptor beta chains from one sample sequenced in a study of early T cells in non-severe SARS-CoV-2 infection. TCRdb itself ran the 5' RACE reads through MiXCR, one entry per CDR3 protein. The sample consists of 70,000 or so distinct CDR3 sequences, approximately 12% of them appearing once. The sample consisted of whole blood. Every receptor here comes from an adult who was a healthcare worker with PCR-confirmed SARS-CoV-2 infection or an uninfected control (not recorded which).

This clonotype has at least ten counts. The V and J genes are TRBV10-3 and TRBJ1-5; 8 bases agree with TRBD1. Looked up from germline, CDR1 is ENHRY and CDR2 is SYGVKD. V lost 3 bases, J lost 1 base, and 5 bases stayed unmatched. The CDR3 is 16 amino acids. CDR3 DNA: TGTGCCATCAGTGACCAGGGGGCCACGAGCAATCAGCCCCAGCATTTT. The encoded protein is CAISDQGATSNQPQHF.

The chain joins TRBV20-1 to TRBJ2-5, with D unresolved. Germline CDR1 DFQATT, CDR2 SNEGSKA (reference sequence). The CDR3 length is 12 residues. With 1 base removed from V and 1 base from J, the gap between germline ends came to 4 bases. The CDR3 sequence is CSARASQETQYF. The DNA for the CDR3 is TGCAGTGCTAGAGCCAGCCAAGAGACCCAGTACTTC.

This clonotype was recorded many times. The chain employs TRBV5-8 and TRBJ1-2, with D tentatively TRBD1 (5 bases). The V end was cut by 0 bases, the J end by 2 bases, with 8 bases between. Germline-derived CDR1 and CDR2 are SGHTS and YDEGEE. CDR3 length: 14 residues. CDR3 residues: CASSLAYRNYGYTF. CDR3 bases: TGTGCCAGCAGCTTGGCCTACAGGAACTATGGCTACACCTTC.

This clonotype has a count of ten or more. The CDR3 region is CSARSHLMNTEAFF. CDR3 bases: TGCAGTGCTAGATCGCATTTAATGAACACTGAAGCTTTCTTT. This chain connects TRBV20-1 to TRBJ1-1, with D unclear. V dropped 2 bases and J dropped 0 bases, with 10 bases sitting between them. Germline assignment: CDR1 DFQATT and CDR2 SNEGSKA (reference sequence). This CDR3 has 14 amino acids.

This clonotype has at least ten counts. This chain connects TRBV10-3 to TRBJ1-1, with 7 bases identical to TRBD1. Trimming removed 2 bases from V and 1 base from J; junction bases left unmatched: 13. The CDR3 is made up of 18 amino acids. Germline values: CDR1 ENHRY, CDR2 SYGVKD. For the CDR3, the DNA is TGTGCCATCAGTGAGGCGCCCGGGACAGTAGGAAAGAACACTGAAGCTTTCTTT. Translation gives CAISEAPGTVGKNTEAFF.

At least ten counts were recorded for this clonotype. This chain joins TRBV28 and TRBJ2-7, with 7 bases lining up with TRBD2. J was trimmed by 0 bases and V by 6 bases; bases with no gene match: 8. The CDR3 consists of 15 residues. Germline V CDR1 and CDR2: MDHEN, SYDVKM. The DNA of the CDR3 is TGTGCCAGCAGGCCTACTAGCGCCCACTCCTACGAGCAGTACTTC. This codes for CASRPTSAHSYEQYF.